Listed below are T cell receptor beta chains from one sample, sequenced in a study of OX40 agonist ivuxolimab in advanced cancers. Repertoires were generated with immunoSEQ multiplex PCR, while TCRdb's copy carries only in-frame clones and drops some. Here the sample spans some 80,000 clones, about 94% being singletons. The sequencing used CD4+ or CD8+ T cells sorted from blood, collected in a trial of the OX40 agonist ivuxolimab. The origin of the receptors is an adult with an advanced solid tumor such as melanoma, head and neck, liver or kidney cancer. Each CDR3 is given without its conserved first and last residue.

V	J	CDR3
TRBV19	TRBJ1-5	ASSIDIGTGLNQPQH
TRBV5-4	TRBJ1-2	ASRGADGYT
TRBV5-8	TRBJ1-1	ASSLGGPNTEAF
TRBV28	TRBJ1-1	ASSLWERMNTEAF
TRBV5-1	TRBJ1-1	ASSLSPGAGAEAF
TRBV5-1	TRBJ2-7	ASSAGTDEQY
TRBV27	TRBJ1-5	ASSRGVYQPQH
TRBV9	TRBJ2-5	ASSVAGGLALETQY
TRBV27	TRBJ2-5	ASSPGLAVGTQY
TRBV7-6	TRBJ2-7	ASSGGIEDEQY
TRBV19	TRBJ1-3	ASSRIYRNTIY
TRBV27	TRBJ2-3	ASSHQTSVDTQY
TRBV5-6	TRBJ2-1	ASSPGLSNEQF
TRBV5-4	TRBJ1-1	ASRQDRGLTEAF
TRBV4-1	TRBJ2-3	ASSQIHQGTDTQY
TRBV9	TRBJ2-2	ASSQRTGTGRTGELF
TRBV4-1	TRBJ2-3	ASSPPGLAGVDTQY
TRBV5-4	TRBJ2-7	ASNNDGKRIYEQY
TRBV27	TRBJ2-1	ASSFSVGNEQF
TRBV5-4	TRBJ2-3	ASSLAGTGSTDTQY
TRBV2	TRBJ1-5	ASTTANQPQH
TRBV9	TRBJ2-2	ASSGIGAGELF
TRBV4-3	TRBJ2-4	ASSQERVPYNIQY
TRBV5-1	TRBJ1-3	ASSGHHSGNTIY
TRBV13	TRBJ2-7	ASSPRTGGEQY
TRBV27	TRBJ1-1	ASSFGPNTEAF
TRBV29-1	TRBJ1-1	SVEDLAGSEAF
TRBV4-1	TRBJ1-2	ASSQEGRVGYGYT
TRBV28	TRBJ1-3	ASSSLGVQGGNTIY
TRBV7-3	TRBJ2-1	ASSLRGGSTSYNEQF
TRBV28	TRBJ2-2	ASEDRGSTGELF
TRBV5-6	TRBJ2-5	ASRGDVYQETQY
TRBV27	TRBJ2-5	ASRFSGSTPQETQY
TRBV6-1	TRBJ2-3	ASSAGQEIDTQY
TRBV2	TRBJ2-1	ASSGGTRGDEQF
TRBV9	TRBJ1-2	ASSPPWEGLGYT
TRBV9	TRBJ2-1	ASSVVANEQF
TRBV5-1	TRBJ1-1	ASSLEGTALNTEAF
TRBV5-6	TRBJ2-7	AVGFSSYEQY
TRBV14	TRBJ2-7	ASSLPWAPYEQY
TRBV6-4	TRBJ2-1	ASSAGTSGSAYNEQF
TRBV4-1	TRBJ2-7	ASSQGVGLSYEQY
TRBV7-9	TRBJ1-1	ASSPTGGTEAF
TRBV6-5	TRBJ1-1	ASSTTGNTEAF
TRBV7-6	TRBJ2-3	ASSLGDREADTQY
TRBV28	TRBJ1-5	ASSSPSNQPQH
TRBV7-9	TRBJ1-2	ASSLALWDREGGYT
TRBV6-5	TRBJ2-7	ASSSAYEQY
TRBV30	TRBJ1-1	AWNRGTEAF
TRBV6-6	TRBJ1-3	ASSRDSRRNTIY
TRBV5-4	TRBJ1-2	ASSFYLQGAANYGYT
TRBV27	TRBJ2-2	ASRGQVNTGELF
TRBV9	TRBJ1-2	ASSVSPTGLLNGYT
TRBV29-1	TRBJ2-1	SVEGSGMRNEQF
TRBV5-4	TRBJ1-2	ASSASDSPSYGYT
TRBV5-1	TRBJ1-2	ASSLVGTGWSDLYGYT
TRBV27	TRBJ1-3	ASSLSENSGNTIY
TRBV29-1	TRBJ2-7	SAYSSGVSYEQY
TRBV2	TRBJ2-7	ASSEYTVGTEGYEQY
TRBV4-1	TRBJ2-1	ASSQETISYNEQF